This TCR beta chain is from a study of cytotoxic CD8 clonotypes in ibrutinib-treated CLL. Assay used: immunoSEQ multiplex PCR; TCRdb lists only in-frame clones, some missing. The sample has around 97,000 clones; around 73% are singletons. Trimming stripped 5 bases from V and 0 bases from J, with 12 bases between. There are 15 residues in the CDR3. Per the germline V gene, CDR1 is SGHRS and CDR2 is YFSETQ. This chain joins TRBV5-1 and TRBJ1-3; D ambiguous. The sequencing used PBMCs, collected after 12 months of ibrutinib treatment. The clonotype was recovered from a human donor with chronic lymphocytic leukemia. CDR3: CASSPSAPSGNTIYF. Here the CDR3 DNA reads TGCGCCAGCAGTCCCTCCGCGCCCTCTGGAAACACCATATATTTT. The full variable domain, completed using reference TRBV5-1 and TRBJ1-3, is KAGVTQTPRYLIKTRGQQVTLSCSPISGHRSVSWYQQTPGQGLQFLFEYFSETQRNKGNFPGRFSGRQFSNSRSEMNVSTLELGDSALYLCASSPSAPSGNTIYFGEGSWLTVV.